The present T cell receptor beta chain was sequenced within a study of blood T cell repertoires in COVID-19. V shed 3 bases, J shed 5 bases, and the junction held 6 bases outside the gene matches. CDR3 length: 15 amino acids. In germline, CDR1 is MDHEN, CDR2 SYDVKM. Clones were read by immunoSEQ multiplex PCR, and TCRdb kept only the in-frame ones, dropping some. The sample shows under 70,000 clones, approximately 90% of them seen only once. This TCR came from a man older than 75 with acute or convalescent COVID-19. The chain uses TRBV28 and TRBJ1-1, with 10 bases fitting TRBD1. Sequenced sample: peripheral blood. CDR3 region: CASSLGTGVWTEAFF. CDR3 DNA: TGTGCCAGCAGTTTGGGGACAGGGGTATGGACTGAAGCTTTCTTT.